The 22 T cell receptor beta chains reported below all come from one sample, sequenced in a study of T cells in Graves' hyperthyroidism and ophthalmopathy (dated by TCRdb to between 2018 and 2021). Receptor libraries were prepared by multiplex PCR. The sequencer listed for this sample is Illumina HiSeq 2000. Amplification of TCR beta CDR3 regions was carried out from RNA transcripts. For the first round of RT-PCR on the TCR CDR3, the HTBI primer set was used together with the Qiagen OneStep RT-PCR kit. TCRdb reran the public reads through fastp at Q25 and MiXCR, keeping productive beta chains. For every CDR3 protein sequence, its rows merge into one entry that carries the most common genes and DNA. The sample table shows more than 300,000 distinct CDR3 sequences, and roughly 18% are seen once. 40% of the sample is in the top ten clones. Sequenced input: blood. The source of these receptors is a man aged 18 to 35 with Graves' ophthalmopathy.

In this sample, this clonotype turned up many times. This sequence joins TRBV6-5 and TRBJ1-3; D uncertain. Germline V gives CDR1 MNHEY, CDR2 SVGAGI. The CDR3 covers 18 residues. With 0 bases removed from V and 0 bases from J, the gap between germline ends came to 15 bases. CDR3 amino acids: CASSYSEEAEISGNTIYF. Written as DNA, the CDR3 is TGTGCCAGCAGTTACTCTGAAGAGGCGGAGATCTCTGGAAACACCATATATTTT.

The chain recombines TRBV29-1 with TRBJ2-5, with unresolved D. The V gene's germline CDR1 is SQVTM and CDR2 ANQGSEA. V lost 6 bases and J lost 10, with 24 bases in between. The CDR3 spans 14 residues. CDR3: CSVFPRATQRIQYF. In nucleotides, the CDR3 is TGCAGCGTATTTCCTAGAGCCACTCAAAGGATCCAGTACTTC.

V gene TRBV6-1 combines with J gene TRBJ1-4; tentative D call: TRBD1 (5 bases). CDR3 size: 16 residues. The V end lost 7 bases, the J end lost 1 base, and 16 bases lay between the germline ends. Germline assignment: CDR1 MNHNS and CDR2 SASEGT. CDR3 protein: CASTKGTGGTNEKLFF. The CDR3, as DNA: TGTGCCAGCACCAAAGGGACCGGAGGAACTAATGAAAAACTGTTTTTT.

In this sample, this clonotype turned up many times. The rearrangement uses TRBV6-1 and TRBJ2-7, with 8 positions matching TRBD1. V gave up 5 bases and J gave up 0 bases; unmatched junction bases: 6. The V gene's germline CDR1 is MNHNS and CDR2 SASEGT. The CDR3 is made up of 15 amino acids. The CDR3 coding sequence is TGTGCCAGCAGTCCCGGGACAGGAGGCTCCTACGAGCAGTACTTC. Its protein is CASSPGTGGSYEQYF.

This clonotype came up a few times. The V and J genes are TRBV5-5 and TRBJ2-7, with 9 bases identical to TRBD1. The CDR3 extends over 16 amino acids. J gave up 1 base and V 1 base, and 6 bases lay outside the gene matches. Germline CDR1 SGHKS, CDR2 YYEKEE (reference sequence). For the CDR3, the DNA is TGTGCCAGCAGCTTGAACTCCGGGACAGGGTCCTACGAGCAGTACTTC. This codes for CASSLNSGTGSYEQYF. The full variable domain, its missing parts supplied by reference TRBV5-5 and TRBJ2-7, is DAGVTQSPTHLIKTRGQQVTLRCSPISGHKSVSWYQQVLGQGPQFIFQYYEKEERGRGNFPDRFSARQFPNYSSELNVNALLLGDSALYLCASSLNSGTGSYEQYFGPGTRLTVT.

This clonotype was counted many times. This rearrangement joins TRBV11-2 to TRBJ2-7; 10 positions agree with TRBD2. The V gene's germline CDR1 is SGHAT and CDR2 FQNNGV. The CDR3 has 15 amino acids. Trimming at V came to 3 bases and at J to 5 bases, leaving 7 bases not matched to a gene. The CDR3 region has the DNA TGTGCCAGCAGCTTCGTTCGAGCGGGGGGGCACGAGCAGTACTTC. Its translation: CASSFVRAGGHEQYF.

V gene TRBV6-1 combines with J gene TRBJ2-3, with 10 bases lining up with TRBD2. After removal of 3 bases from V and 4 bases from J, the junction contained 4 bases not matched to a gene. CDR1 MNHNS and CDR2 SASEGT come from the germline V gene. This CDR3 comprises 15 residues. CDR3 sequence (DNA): TGTGCCAGCAGTGATGGTAGCGGGGGGCCAGATACGCAGTATTTT. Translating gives CASSDGSGGPDTQYF.

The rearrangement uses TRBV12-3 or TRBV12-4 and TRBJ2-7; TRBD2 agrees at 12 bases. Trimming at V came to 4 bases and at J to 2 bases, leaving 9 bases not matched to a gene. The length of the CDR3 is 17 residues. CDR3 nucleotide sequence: TGTGCCAGCAGTTCCCCGGGGCTAGCGGGGGGGCCCTACGAGCAGTACTTC. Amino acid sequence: CASSSPGLAGGPYEQYF.

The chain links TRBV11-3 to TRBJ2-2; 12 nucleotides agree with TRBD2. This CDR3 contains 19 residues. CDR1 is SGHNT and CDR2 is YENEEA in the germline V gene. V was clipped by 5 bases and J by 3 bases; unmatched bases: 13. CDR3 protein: CASSPRTFTSGGHTGELFF. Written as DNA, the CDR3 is TGTGCCAGCAGCCCTCGAACATTTACTAGCGGGGGGCACACCGGGGAGCTGTTTTTT.

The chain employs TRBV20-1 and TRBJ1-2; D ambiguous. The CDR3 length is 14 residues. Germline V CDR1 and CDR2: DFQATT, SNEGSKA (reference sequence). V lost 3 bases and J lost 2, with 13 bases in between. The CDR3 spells CSASEGLSNYGYTF. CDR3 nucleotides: TGCAGTGCTAGTGAGGGCCTTTCAAACTATGGCTACACCTTC.

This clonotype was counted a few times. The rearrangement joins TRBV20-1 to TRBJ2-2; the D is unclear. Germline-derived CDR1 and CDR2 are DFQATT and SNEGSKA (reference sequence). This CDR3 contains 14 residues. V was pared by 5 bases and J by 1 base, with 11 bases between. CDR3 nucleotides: TGCAGTGCTCGGATGGACGGGAACACCGGGGAGCTGTTTTTT. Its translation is CSARMDGNTGELFF.

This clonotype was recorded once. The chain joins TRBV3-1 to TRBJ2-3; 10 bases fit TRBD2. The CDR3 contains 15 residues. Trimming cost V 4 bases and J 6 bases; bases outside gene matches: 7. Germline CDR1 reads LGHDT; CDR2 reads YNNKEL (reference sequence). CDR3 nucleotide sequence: TGTGCCAGCAGCCGGGGTAGCGGGGGGACGGATACGCAGTATTTT. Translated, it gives CASSRGSGGTDTQYF.

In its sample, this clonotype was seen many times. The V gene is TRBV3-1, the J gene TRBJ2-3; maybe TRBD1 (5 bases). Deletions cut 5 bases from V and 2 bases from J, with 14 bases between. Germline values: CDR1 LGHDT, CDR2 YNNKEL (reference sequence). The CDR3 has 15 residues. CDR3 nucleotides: TGTGCCAGCAGCACTCCAGGGCGGAACACAGATACGCAGTATTTT. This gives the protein CASSTPGRNTDTQYF.

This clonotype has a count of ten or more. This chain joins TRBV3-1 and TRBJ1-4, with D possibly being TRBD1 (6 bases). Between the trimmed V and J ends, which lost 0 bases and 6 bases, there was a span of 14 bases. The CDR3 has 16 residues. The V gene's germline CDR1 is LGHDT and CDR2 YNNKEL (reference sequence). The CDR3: CASSQENQGYYEKLFF. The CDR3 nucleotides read TGTGCCAGCAGCCAAGAAAACCAGGGGTATTATGAAAAACTGTTTTTT.

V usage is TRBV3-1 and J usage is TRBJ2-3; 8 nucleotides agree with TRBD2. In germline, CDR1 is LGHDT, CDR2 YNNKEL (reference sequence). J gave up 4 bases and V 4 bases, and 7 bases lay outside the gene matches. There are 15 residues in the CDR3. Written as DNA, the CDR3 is TGTGCCAGCAGCCTTCTGGGACTAGGGGCAGATACGCAGTATTTT. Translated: CASSLLGLGADTQYF.

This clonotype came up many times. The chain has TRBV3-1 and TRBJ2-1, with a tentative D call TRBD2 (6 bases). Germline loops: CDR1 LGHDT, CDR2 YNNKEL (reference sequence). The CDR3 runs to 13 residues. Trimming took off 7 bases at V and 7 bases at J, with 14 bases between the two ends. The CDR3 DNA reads TGTGCCAGCATCCCGCGAGGAGGGAATGAGCAGTTCTTC. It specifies CASIPRGGNEQFF.

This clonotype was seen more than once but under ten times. The CDR3: CASRRPGTAYEQYF. The DNA of the CDR3 is TGTGCCAGCAGGAGACCCGGGACGGCCTACGAGCAGTACTTC. The J gene is TRBJ2-7, the V gene TRBV6-1; possibly TRBD1 or TRBD2 for D (5 bases each). The CDR3 consists of 14 residues. Deletions cut 6 bases from V and 2 bases from J, with 14 bases between. Germline V gives CDR1 MNHNS, CDR2 SASEGT.

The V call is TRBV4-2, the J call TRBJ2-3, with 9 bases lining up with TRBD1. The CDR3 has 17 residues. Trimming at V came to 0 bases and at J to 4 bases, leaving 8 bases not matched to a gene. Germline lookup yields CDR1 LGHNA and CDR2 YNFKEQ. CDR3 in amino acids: CASSQDLGTGWPDTQYF. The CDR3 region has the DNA TGTGCCAGCAGCCAAGATCTGGGGACAGGGTGGCCAGATACGCAGTATTTT.

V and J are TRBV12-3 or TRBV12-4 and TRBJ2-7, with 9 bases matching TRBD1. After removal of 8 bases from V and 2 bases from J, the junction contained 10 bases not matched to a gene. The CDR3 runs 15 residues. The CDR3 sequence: CASSRTGQGTYEQYF. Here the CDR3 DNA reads TGTGCCAGCTCCCGGACGGGACAGGGTACCTACGAGCAGTACTTC.

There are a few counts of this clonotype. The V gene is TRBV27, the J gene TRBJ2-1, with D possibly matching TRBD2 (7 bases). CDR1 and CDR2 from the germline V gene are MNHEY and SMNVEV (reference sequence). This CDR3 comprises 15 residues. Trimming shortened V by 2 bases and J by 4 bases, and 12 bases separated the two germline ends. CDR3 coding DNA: TGTGCCAGCAGTTTAGAGGGGGGGCCGTACAATGAGCAGTTCTTC. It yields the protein CASSLEGGPYNEQFF.

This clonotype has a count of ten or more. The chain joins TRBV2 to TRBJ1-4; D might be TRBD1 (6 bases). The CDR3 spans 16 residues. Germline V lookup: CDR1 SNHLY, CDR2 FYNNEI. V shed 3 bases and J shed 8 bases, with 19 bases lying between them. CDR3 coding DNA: TGTGCCAGCAGTGATGCCAGGGGTTCGATTAGGGAAAAACTGTTTTTT. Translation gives CASSDARGSIREKLFF.

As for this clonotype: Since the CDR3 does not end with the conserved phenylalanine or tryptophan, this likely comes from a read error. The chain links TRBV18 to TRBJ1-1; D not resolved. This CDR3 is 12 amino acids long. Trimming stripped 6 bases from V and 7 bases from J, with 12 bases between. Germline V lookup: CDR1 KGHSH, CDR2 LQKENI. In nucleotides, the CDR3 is TGTGCCAGCTCTCTCTGGAGTAGTGAAGCTTTCTCT. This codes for CASSLWSSEAFS.